This T cell receptor beta chain was sequenced for a study of OX40 agonist ivuxolimab in advanced cancers. Across the whole study: The treatment was a fully human IgG2 OX40 agonist, ivuxolimab.

Study results and caveats: On average, CD8+ T cells had more expanded clones than CD4+.

TCRdb's copy holds only in-frame clones and misses some; the assay was immunoSEQ multiplex PCR. The sample consists of tens of thousands of clones, around nine tenths of them appearing once. About this clone itself: Antigen: not known.

Germline loops: CDR1 MDHEN, CDR2 SYDVKM. The germline V and J ends were trimmed by 2 bases and 2 bases, with 22 bases remaining between them. The CDR3 is 19 residues long. The chain uses TRBV28 and TRBJ1-5; the D gene is possibly TRBD1 (5 bases). This receptor was taken from an adult with an advanced solid tumor such as melanoma, head and neck, liver or kidney cancer. This sample comprised CD4+ or CD8+ T cells sorted from blood, obtained in a trial of the OX40 agonist ivuxolimab. CDR3 DNA: TGTGCCAGCAGTTTAGGGGCTGGGGCGCGTAGGTTAGGCAATCAGCCCCAGCATTTT. Amino acid sequence: CASSLGAGARRLGNQPQHF.